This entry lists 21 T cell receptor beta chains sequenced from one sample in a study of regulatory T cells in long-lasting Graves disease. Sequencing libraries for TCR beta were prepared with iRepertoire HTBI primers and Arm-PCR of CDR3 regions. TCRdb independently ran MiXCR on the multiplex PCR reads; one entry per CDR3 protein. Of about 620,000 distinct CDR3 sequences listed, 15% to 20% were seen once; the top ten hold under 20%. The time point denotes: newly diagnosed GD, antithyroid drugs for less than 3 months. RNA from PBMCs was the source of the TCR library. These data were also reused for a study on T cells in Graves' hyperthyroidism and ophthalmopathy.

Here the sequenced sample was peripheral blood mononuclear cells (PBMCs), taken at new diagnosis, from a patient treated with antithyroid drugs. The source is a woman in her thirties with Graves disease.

CDR3 residues: CASSYGGGAYNEQFF. The CDR3 region has the DNA TGTGCCAGCAGTTATGGTGGCGGTGCCTACAATGAGCAGTTCTTC. This rearrangement joins TRBV6-2 or TRBV6-3 to TRBJ2-1; no clear D. The germline V and J ends were trimmed by 3 bases and 2 bases, with 11 bases remaining between them. Germline V gene data show CDR1 as MNHEY and CDR2 as SVGEGT. The CDR3 is 15 residues long.

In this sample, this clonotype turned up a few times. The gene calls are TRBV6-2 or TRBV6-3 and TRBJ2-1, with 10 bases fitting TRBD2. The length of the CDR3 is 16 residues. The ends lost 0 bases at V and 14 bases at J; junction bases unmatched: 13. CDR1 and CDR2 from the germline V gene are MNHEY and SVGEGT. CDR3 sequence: CASSYSYGLAGANKFF. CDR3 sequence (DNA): TGTGCCAGCAGTTACTCGTACGGTCTAGCGGGAGCAAATAAGTTCTTC.

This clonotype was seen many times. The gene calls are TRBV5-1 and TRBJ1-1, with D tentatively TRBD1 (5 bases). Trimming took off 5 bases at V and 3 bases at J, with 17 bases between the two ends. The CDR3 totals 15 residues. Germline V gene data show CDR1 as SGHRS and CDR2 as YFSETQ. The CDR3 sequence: CASRAVSQGDTEAFF. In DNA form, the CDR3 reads TGCGCCAGCAGGGCGGTTTCACAAGGGGACACTGAAGCTTTCTTT. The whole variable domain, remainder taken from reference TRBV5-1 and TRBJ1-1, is KAGVTQTPRYLIKTRGQQVTLSCSPISGHRSVSWYQQTPGQGLQFLFEYFSETQRNKGNFPGRFSGRQFSNSRSEMNVSTLELGDSALYLCASRAVSQGDTEAFFGQGTRLTVV.

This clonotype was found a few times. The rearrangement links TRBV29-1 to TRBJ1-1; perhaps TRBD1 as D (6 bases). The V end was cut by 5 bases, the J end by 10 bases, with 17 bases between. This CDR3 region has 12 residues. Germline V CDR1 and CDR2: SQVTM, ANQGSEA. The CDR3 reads CSVSPQGQGAFF. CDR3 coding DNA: TGCAGCGTTAGTCCCCAGGGGCAAGGAGCTTTCTTT.

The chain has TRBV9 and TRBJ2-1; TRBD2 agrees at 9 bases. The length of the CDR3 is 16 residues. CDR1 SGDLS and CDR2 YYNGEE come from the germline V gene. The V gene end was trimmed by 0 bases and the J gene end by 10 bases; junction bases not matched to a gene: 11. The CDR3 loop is CASSVANSGSPAEQFF. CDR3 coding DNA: TGTGCCAGCAGCGTAGCGAATAGCGGGAGCCCGGCGGAGCAGTTCTTC.

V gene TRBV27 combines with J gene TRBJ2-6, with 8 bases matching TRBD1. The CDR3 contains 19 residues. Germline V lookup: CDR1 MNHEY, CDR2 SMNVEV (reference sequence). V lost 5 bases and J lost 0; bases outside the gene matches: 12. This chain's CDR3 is CASSSPRTGPSSGANVLTF. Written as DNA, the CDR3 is TGTGCCAGCAGTAGCCCCAGGACAGGGCCGAGCTCTGGGGCCAACGTCCTGACTTTC.

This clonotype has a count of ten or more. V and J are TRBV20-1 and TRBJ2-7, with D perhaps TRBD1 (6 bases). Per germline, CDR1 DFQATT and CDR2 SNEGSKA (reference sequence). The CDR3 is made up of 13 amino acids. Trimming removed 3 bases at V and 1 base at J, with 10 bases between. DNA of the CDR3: TGCAGTGCTAGTCTCCAGGGGTCCTACGAGCAGTACTTC. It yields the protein CSASLQGSYEQYF.

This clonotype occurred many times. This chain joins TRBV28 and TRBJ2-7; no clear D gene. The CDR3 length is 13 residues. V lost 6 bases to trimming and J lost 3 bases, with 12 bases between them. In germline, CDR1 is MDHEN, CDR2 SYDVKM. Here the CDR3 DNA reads TGTGCCAGCAGACCGATAAGCATCTACGAGCAGTACTTC. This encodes CASRPISIYEQYF.

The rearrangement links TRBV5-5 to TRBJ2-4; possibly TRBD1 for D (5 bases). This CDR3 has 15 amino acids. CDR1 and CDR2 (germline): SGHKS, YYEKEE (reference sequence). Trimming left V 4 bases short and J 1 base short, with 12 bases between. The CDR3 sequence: CASSQGILAKNIQYF. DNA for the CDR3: TGTGCCAGCAGCCAGGGTATTTTGGCCAAAAACATTCAGTACTTC.

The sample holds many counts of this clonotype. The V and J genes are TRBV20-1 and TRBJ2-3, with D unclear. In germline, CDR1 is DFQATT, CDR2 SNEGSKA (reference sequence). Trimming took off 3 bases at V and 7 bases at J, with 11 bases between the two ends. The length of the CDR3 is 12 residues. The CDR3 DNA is TGCAGTGCTAGTCCGGCTCCTCATACGCAGTATTTT. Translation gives CSASPAPHTQYF.

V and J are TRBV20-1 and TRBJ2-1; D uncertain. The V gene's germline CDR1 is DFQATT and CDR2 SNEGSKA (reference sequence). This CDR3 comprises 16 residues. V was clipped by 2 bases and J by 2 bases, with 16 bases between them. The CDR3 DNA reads TGCAGTGCTAGACCCCCCAGGACGAACACCTACAATGAGCAGTTCTTC. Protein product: CSARPPRTNTYNEQFF.

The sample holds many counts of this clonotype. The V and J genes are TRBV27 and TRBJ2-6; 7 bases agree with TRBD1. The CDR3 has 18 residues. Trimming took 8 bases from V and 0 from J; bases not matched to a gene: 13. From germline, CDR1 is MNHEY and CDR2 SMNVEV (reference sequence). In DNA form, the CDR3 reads TGTGCCAGCGGAAACTCGGGACAGATATACTCTGGGGCCAACGTCCTGACTTTC. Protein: CASGNSGQIYSGANVLTF.

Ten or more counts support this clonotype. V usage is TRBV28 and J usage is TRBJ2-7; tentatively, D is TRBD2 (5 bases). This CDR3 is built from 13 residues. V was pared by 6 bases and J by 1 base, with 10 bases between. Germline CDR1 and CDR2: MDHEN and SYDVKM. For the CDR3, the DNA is TGTGCCAGCAGAGTAGCGTCTTCCTACGAGCAGTACTTC. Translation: CASRVASSYEQYF.

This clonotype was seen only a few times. The CDR3, as DNA: TGCAGCGTTGAGCGACAGGAGAACACTGAAGCTTTCTTT. It specifies CSVERQENTEAFF. V gene TRBV29-1 combines with J gene TRBJ1-1; TRBD1 might be the D (6 bases). The CDR3 contains 13 residues. CDR1 and CDR2 from the germline V gene are SQVTM and ANQGSEA. V shed 3 bases and J shed 1 base, with 9 bases lying between them.

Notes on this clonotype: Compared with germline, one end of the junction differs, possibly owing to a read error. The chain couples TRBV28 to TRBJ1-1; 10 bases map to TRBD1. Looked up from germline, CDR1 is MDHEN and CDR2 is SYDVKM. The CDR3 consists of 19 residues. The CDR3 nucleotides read TGTGTCAGCGGTCTGACCCTCGACAGGGGGCAATTGAGGGACACTGAAGCTTTCTTT. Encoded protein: CVSGLTLDRGQLRDTEAFF.

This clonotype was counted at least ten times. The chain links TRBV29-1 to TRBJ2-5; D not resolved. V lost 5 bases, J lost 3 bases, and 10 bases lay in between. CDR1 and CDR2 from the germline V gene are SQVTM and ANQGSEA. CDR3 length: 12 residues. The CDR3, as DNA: TGCAGCGTTCTGGGATCTGAAGAGACCCAGTACTTC. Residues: CSVLGSEETQYF.

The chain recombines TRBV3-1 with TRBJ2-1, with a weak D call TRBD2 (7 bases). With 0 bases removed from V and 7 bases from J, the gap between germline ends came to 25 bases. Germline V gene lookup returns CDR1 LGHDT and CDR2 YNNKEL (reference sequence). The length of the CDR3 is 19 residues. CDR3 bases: TGTGCCAGCAGCCAAGATAGTCTAGTCGGGGGGCGGAGGTCTAATGAGCAGTTCTTC. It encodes CASSQDSLVGGRRSNEQFF.

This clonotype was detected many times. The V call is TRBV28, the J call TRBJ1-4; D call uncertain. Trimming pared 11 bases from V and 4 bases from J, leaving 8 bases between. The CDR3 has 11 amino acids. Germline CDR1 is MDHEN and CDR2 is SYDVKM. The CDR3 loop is CAAGRNEKLFF. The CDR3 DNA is TGTGCCGCCGGGCGTAATGAAAAACTGTTTTTT. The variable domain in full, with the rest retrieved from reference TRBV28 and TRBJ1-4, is DVKVTQSSRYLVKRTGEKVFLECVQDMDHENMFWYRQDPGLGLRLIYFSYDVKMKEKGDIPEGYSVSREKKERFSLILESASTNQTSMYLCAAGRNEKLFFGSGTQLSVL.

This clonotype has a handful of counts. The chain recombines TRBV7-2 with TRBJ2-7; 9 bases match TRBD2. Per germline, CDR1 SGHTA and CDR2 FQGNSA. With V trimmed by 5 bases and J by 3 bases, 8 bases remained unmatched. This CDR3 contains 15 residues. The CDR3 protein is CASSKQRGANYEQYF. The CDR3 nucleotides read TGTGCCAGCAGCAAACAGCGGGGGGCCAACTACGAGCAGTACTTC.

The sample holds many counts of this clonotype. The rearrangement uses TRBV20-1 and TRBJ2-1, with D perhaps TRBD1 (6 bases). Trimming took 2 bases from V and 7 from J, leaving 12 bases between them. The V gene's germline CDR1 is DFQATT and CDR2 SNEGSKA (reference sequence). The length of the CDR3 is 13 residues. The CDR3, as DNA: TGCAGTGCTAGAAGCAGGGGCGGGAATGAGCAGTTCTTC. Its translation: CSARSRGGNEQFF.

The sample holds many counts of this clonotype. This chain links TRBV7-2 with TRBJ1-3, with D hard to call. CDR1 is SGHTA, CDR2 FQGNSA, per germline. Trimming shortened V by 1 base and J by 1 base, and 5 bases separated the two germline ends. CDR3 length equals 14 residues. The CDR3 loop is CASSLGGSGNTIYF. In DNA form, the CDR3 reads TGTGCCAGCAGCTTAGGCGGGTCTGGAAACACCATATATTTT.